Described below is a single TCR beta chain sequence and its context. Antigen specificity is unknown. The junction departs from the called germline gene at one end, perhaps through a read error. Method: immunoSEQ multiplex PCR; TCRdb's copy keeps in-frame clones and lacks some. The sample consists of 55,000 to 70,000 clones, roughly 89% of them appearing once. Germline V lookup: CDR1 SNHLY, CDR2 FYNNEI. CDR3 length: 11 amino acids. This record comes from a study of T cell responses to AZD1222 COVID-19 vaccine. Whole-study findings and limits: An increase in Spike-specific TCR breadth and depth was observed after two AZD1222 doses. Repertoire sampling was restricted to post-peak T cell response timepoints. The sample set comprised mostly white British donors with more females, and clonal diversity was possibly underestimated. Per reports, nearly half of all spike-specific TCRs target regions that are unmutated in variants.

The chain employs TRBV2 and TRBJ2-7; D uncertain. This receptor was identified in an adult who received the AZD1222 COVID-19 vaccine. The sequenced sample was peripheral blood, obtained 28 days after the second AZD1222 dose. The CDR3 DNA follows: TGTGCCAGCAGTGAACGGCCCTACCCGAACTTC. Translated, it gives CASSERPYPNF.